Listed here is a single T cell receptor beta chain. Its antigen is unknown. No qualities accompany the bases; no much larger clone lies one base away. The sample originates from a study of cytomegalovirus exposure and HLA in healthy donors (dated by TCRdb to the late 2010s). Background on the whole study: An earlier analysis of about 530 of the donors reported approximately 280 Gb of sequence data and 117 million unique TCR beta sequences obtained from around 170 million T cells. About 310 gigabases of sequencing data and tens of millions of unique TCR sequences were included in an early release covering 550 to 650 HLA-typed donors. Of the roughly 390 genotyped donors, 75% to 85% were placed in the genetic ancestry cluster associated with self-reported Caucasian donors. The aim of the study was to test whether cataloging public T cell receptors could identify signatures of past pathogen exposure. The T cell repertoires of 700 or so subjects were profiled by immunosequencing and related to cytomegalovirus serostatus. Besides the first cohort of 500 to 700 subjects, a separate validation cohort made up of over a hundred different subjects was used. To predict cytomegalovirus infection status, the study brought together high-throughput TCR immunosequencing, statistical association of individual TCRs with disease status, and machine learning. To study patterns of TCR occurrence, a later analysis re-analyzed previously published TCR beta repertoires from just over 650 donors and added high-resolution HLA genotyping. The later analysis used no new phenotypic data to find candidate immune exposures, relying instead on TCR beta sequences and their occurrence across donors. An earlier analysis of roughly 580 of the donors used high-throughput TCR beta sequencing to judge whether each TCR beta V gene segment behaved as functional or pseudogenic. Donor age, sex, ethnicity and CMV serostatus were compiled alongside the repertoire data. In a later genetic analysis, genome-wide SNP genotypes for about 60% of the 666 donors were used, and that subset was treated as a discovery cohort. All discovery cohort repertoires had been generated on a single sequencing platform. HLA typing covered class I and class II loci at four-digit resolution. The number of donors typed differed by locus, with roughly 629-640 for A, B, C, DRB1 and DQB1, about 500 for DQA1, some 570 for DPA1, and 450 to 480 for DPB1. Roughly 5 DR-DQ haplotypes were treated as single units for association and clustering because of strong linkage in the cohort. Across some 400 genotyped donors of the cohort, an average of about 250,000 unique TCR beta nucleotide sequences per donor were sequenced, and approximately 19% of those sequences were non-productive.

The library relied on the immunoSEQ multiplex PCR assay. For the multiplex PCR, a mixture combining 60 forward primers for TCR Vbeta segments and 13 reverse primers for TCR Jbeta segments was used. The CDR3 region of rearranged TCR beta genes was amplified from genomic DNA with a multiplex PCR assay. The Illumina HiSeq System was used to sequence the amplified TCR beta libraries as 87-base-pair reads. As for the authors' bioinformatics: A later analysis tallied roughly 76 million unique TCR beta chains across the 640 or so repertoires, and some 10 million of those chains were shared by two or more donors. Raw reads were error-corrected and collapsed into unique sequences by a nearest-neighbor algorithm in which closely related sequences were merged to remove PCR and sequencing errors. To assign V, D and J gene segments, CDR3 sequences were aligned to IMGT reference sequences. For a sequence to be retained, a match of at least six nucleotides to both a V gene segment and a J gene segment was required. Rearrangements were called productive when the CDR3 lacked stop codons and stayed in frame with V and J; all others were non-productive. CDR3 was defined by IMGT convention, running from the second conserved V-encoded cysteine to the conserved J-encoded phenylalanine. The earlier analysis of about 530 of the donors excluded any sequence lacking an unambiguous match to a single V gene segment. In an earlier analysis of some 590 of the donors, a V segment was called functional when productive rearrangements were above 56.7%, and segregating when the standard deviation between donors exceeded 5%. A statistical classification framework was built to diagnose cytomegalovirus status from the catalog of TCR beta chain sequences. V and J gene assignment, in a later analysis, came from comparing TCR nucleotide sequences with IMGT/GENE-DB human TR gene sequences. Using the TCRdist pipeline, a later analysis assigned CDR3 sequences along with most-parsimonious VDJ recombination scenarios. A later analysis defined each TCR beta chain by its CDR3 amino acid sequence plus V-gene family, and excluded reads lacking a unique V-gene family. In a later analysis, around 650 highly shared, low-generation-probability nucleotide sequences were removed to address suspected cross-contamination and a sequencing artifact. In a later analysis, a clonal expansion index for each public chain was calculated from normalized within-repertoire ranks of inferred template counts. A later analysis computed generation probabilities with a VDJ recombination model fitted to out-of-frame rearrangements, and checked the results against IGoR. Hypergeometric tests were used in a later analysis to score TCR-TCR, TCR-HLA and TCR-CMV co-occurrence, with a repertoire-size bias correction applied to the TCR pairs. In a later analysis, false discovery rates were estimated by permuting HLA or CMV assignments 20 times. In a later analysis, co-occurring TCRs were grouped using DBSCAN, with TCRdist sequence similarity added in when clustering inside HLA-allele-positive subsets. Co-occurrence clustering excluded repertoires with fewer than 30,000 or more than 120,000 public chains, plus five with anomalous nucleotide sharing. TCRdb re-hosts the immuneACCESS table, in-frame sequences only. Its copies lack some clones; in the studies checked, an unresolved V gene accounts for under half of them, and the cause for the rest is not known. V and J calls and clone size come straight from that table; D and trimming were deduced from the DNA. In this sample the table shows 150,000 to 200,000 clones, roughly four fifths of which occur a single time. The ten most abundant clones make up around 5% of the sample.

Study-level results and caveats: A later analysis reported that several top co-occurrence clusters appeared linked to parvovirus B19, influenza, CMV and Epstein-Barr virus. Linkage disequilibrium might explain the correlated functional status among segregating V segments, but an unknown experimental factor could not be excluded. The earlier analysis of approximately 560 of the donors excluded fewer than 20 rarely observed V segments, including chromosome 9 orphons, because counts were too low. Sequencing depth was assumed to be roughly uniform across donors in the presence/absence analyses, though that assumption may not hold. The study gave a list of under 200 TCR beta chains associated with cytomegalovirus. Immune exposure information for the cohort was limited to CMV serostatus. Assigning TCR associations to individual alleles was difficult when HLA alleles, especially DR and DQ, strongly co-occurred. Most CMV-associated TCR beta chains appeared to be HLA-restricted in a later analysis, and the HLA associations seemed to be driven largely by CMV exposure. Specific HLA alleles were associated with 16,951 TCR beta sequences at a false discovery rate of 0.05 in a later analysis. In a later analysis, HLA-associated TCR beta chains were found to be more clonally expanded and to have lower generation probabilities than equally common non-associated chains. While some public TCRs were present in many individuals, most TCR sequences turned up only very rarely across donors. The sequencing pipeline was judged likely to have produced a cluster of highly shared sequence variants as a technical artifact. A further reported finding was that TCR beta sequences accurately predicted the HLA-A and HLA-B alleles for most subjects in the first cohort. A later genetic analysis associated a missense DCLRE1C variant with V-gene and J-gene trimming of TCR beta chains, and an independent cohort replicated the association. In a later analysis, TCR association rates were found to vary across HLA loci, with the most associated TCRs seen for DRB1 alleles and the fewest for HLA-C alleles. Compared with the approximately 710-donor mean, donors in an Asian-associated ancestry cluster had fewer N-insertions in productive TCRs, according to a later genetic analysis. HLA typing was unavailable for some donors at each locus, so association tests used only the typed subset. In vitro tests confirmed that a few of the cytomegalovirus-associated TCR beta chains recognize cytomegalovirus antigens. According to the authors, the approach could potentially be generalized to other disease states and immunological phenotypes. An earlier analysis of approximately 540 of the donors showed that most TCR beta V segments appeared in productive rearrangements either about 87% or about 30% of the time, which broadly matched IMGT annotations. The classifier was reported to diagnose cytomegalovirus status with high specificity and sensitivity in both the original cohort and the validation cohort. The 87-base-pair reads could not distinguish some IMGT-functional V segments, including TRBV6-2 and TRBV6-3, so those segments were excluded. In this cohort, only TCR beta chains were sequenced, and detectable features were limited by the absence of alpha or paired-chain data.

In total, around 600 healthy bone marrow donors made up the cohort. Cohort members were all nominally healthy when sampled, although unrecorded immune exposures were likely present. The donor tested CMV seropositive, placing the donor among the 289 seropositive members of the cohort. Each donor provided a peripheral blood sample, and peripheral blood mononuclear cells were used for TCR beta sequencing. Genomic DNA extraction from the blood cell samples was performed with the Qiagen DNeasy Blood Extraction Kit. From the cysteine up to the phenylalanine, the CDR3 has a length of 11 residues. This entry keeps only the CDR3 DNA: 33 bases, framed from base 1. CDR1 is given as GTSNPN and CDR2 as SVGIG, both from the germline V gene (reference sequence). V drops 2 bases and J drops 5 bases, leaving 6 bases in between.

The sequence derives from a girl between 10 and 17 years old in good health and CMV-seropositive. The V and J segments used are TRBV30 and TRBJ2-5, with the D segment identity uncertain. Sequenced material: PBMCs. The DNA reads TGTGCCTGGAGTTCGGGTGAGACCCAGTACTTC. It specifies CAWSSGETQYF.